The next 19 T cell receptor beta chains were all read from a single sample in a study of CD8 T cells in ankylosing spondylitis. A single record per CDR3 protein comes from TCRdb applying MiXCR to the 5' RACE reads. The sample records fewer than 250,000 distinct CDR3 sequences, roughly 10% being singletons. Sequencing was carried out using blood, either unsorted or a sorted T cell fraction (not recorded which). The source is a male donor with ankylosing spondylitis or in good health (not recorded which).

This clonotype has at least ten counts. The chain joins TRBV20-1 to TRBJ2-4; no definite D call. CDR1 DFQATT and CDR2 SNEGSKA come from the germline V gene (reference sequence). V was trimmed by 4 bases and J by 0 bases, leaving 19 bases between them. The CDR3 has 17 amino acids. The CDR3 nucleotides read TGCAGTGCTATCACCGGGTCGAGTCGACTAGCCAAAAACATTCAGTACTTC. Amino acid sequence: CSAITGSSRLAKNIQYF.

This clonotype was detected many times. The V and J genes are TRBV4-2 and TRBJ2-5, with 9 bases fitting TRBD2. With 4 bases clipped from V and 1 base from J, the junction kept 10 bases outside the gene matches. The CDR3 is made up of 17 amino acids. From germline, CDR1 is LGHNA and CDR2 YNFKEQ. The CDR3 DNA is TGTGCCAGCAGCCCGGCCCCCAGCGGGAGGCTCCAAGAGACCCAGTACTTC. Its protein product is CASSPAPSGRLQETQYF.

The V gene is TRBV7-2, the J gene TRBJ2-2; 7 bases align to TRBD2. CDR1 is SGHTA and CDR2 is FQGNSA in the germline V gene. The CDR3 loop spans 15 amino acids. Unmatched junction bases numbered 2, after V lost 2 bases and J lost 2 bases. As DNA, the CDR3 is TGTGCCAGCAGCTTACTAGCGGTTAACACCGGGGAGCTGTTTTTT. Translation: CASSLLAVNTGELFF.

This clonotype was recorded at least ten times. The chain links TRBV20-1 to TRBJ2-5; 8 nucleotides align to TRBD1. V was clipped by 0 bases and J by 3 bases; unmatched bases: 9. This CDR3 is built from 16 residues. From germline, CDR1 is DFQATT and CDR2 SNEGSKA (reference sequence). CDR3 protein: CSARDGLGQGKETQYF. The CDR3 nucleotides read TGCAGTGCTAGAGATGGCCTCGGACAGGGAAAAGAGACCCAGTACTTC.

The rearrangement joins TRBV30 to TRBJ1-3; D ambiguous. The germline V gene has CDR1 GTSNPN and CDR2 SVGIG (reference sequence). The CDR3 sequence is 13 residues long. V was cut by 7 bases and J by 0 bases, with 10 bases left in between. CDR3 loop: CASTGFSGNTIYF. DNA of the CDR3: TGTGCCTCTACGGGATTCTCTGGAAACACCATATATTTT.

This clonotype was observed at least ten times. This chain joins TRBV5-1 and TRBJ1-2, with D possibly being TRBD1 (6 bases). Trimming cost V 3 bases and J 2 bases, with 14 bases left between them. The length of the CDR3 is 15 residues. Germline V CDR1 and CDR2: SGHRS, YFSETQ. The CDR3 spells CASSSGIQGNYGYTF. In nucleotides, the CDR3 is TGCGCCAGCAGCTCAGGGATCCAGGGGAACTATGGCTACACCTTC.

This clonotype has ten or more counts. The rearrangement uses TRBV20-1 and TRBJ2-1, with 9 bases aligning to TRBD1. This CDR3 region has 14 residues. The junction had 6 bases not matched to a gene; V was cut back by 5 bases and J by 4 bases. The germline gives CDR1 DFQATT, CDR2 SNEGSKA (reference sequence). The CDR3 sequence: CSAVPGTGYNEQFF. CDR3 nucleotides: TGCAGTGCTGTCCCCGGGACAGGGTACAATGAGCAGTTCTTC.

This clonotype was found many times. The gene calls are TRBV25-1 and TRBJ2-7, with 8 nucleotides matching TRBD1. The V segment lost 1 base and the J segment 5 bases; nucleotides outside the gene matches: 7. This CDR3 has 15 residues. Germline loops: CDR1 MGHDK, CDR2 SYGVNS. CDR3 in DNA: TGTGCCAGCAGTGAATGGGGCAGGGGGCTAGACGAGCAGTACTTC. Translation: CASSEWGRGLDEQYF.

This clonotype was recorded at least ten times. The junction and the germline gene differ at one end; a read error may be behind it. Here the CDR3 DNA reads TGCTGTGCTAGGGGGGGGACGGACCTTCGCTCTGGAAACACCATATATTTT. This codes for CCARGGTDLRSGNTIYF. This chain connects TRBV20-1 to TRBJ1-3, with D tentatively TRBD1 (6 bases). CDR3 length: 17 residues. CDR1 and CDR2 (germline): DFQATT, SNEGSKA (reference sequence).

This clonotype has more than one count but fewer than ten. The chain has TRBV11-3 and TRBJ2-1; 8 bases agree with TRBD1. The CDR3 runs 15 residues. V shed 5 bases, J shed 5 bases, and the junction held 8 bases outside the gene matches. CDR1 and CDR2 from the germline V gene are SGHNT and YENEEA. The CDR3 DNA follows: TGTGCCAGCAGCCGACAGGGGTCCCTTGACAATGAGCAGTTCTTC. The encoded protein is CASSRQGSLDNEQFF. The complete variable domain, with remaining parts taken from reference TRBV11-3 and TRBJ2-1, reads EAGVVQSPRYKIIEKKQPVAFWCNPISGHNTLYWYLQNLGQGPELLIRYENEEAVDDSQLPKDRFSAERLKGVDSTLKIQPAELGDSAVYLCASSRQGSLDNEQFFGPGTRLTVL.

This clonotype was seen ten or more times. The genes are TRBV5-1 and TRBJ1-1; unclear D gene. The germline V and J ends were trimmed by 0 bases and 4 bases, with 10 bases remaining between them. Germline V lookup: CDR1 SGHRS, CDR2 YFSETQ. The CDR3 contains 14 residues. The CDR3 coding sequence is TGCGCCAGCAGCTTGGGAGGCCTCTCCACTGAAGCTTTCTTT. Protein product: CASSLGGLSTEAFF.

The genes are TRBV5-6 and TRBJ1-5; no reliable D call. The CDR3 has 15 residues. V gave up 0 bases and J gave up 3 bases, with 10 bases separating them. CDR1 and CDR2 (germline): SGHDT, YYEEEE. The CDR3 DNA reads as TGTGCCAGCAGCTTGGATTCAGCGCACAATCAGCCCCAGCATTTT. It yields the protein CASSLDSAHNQPQHF.

In its sample, this clonotype was seen many times. The DNA of the CDR3 is TGCAGTGCTTCCCCTTCTAGCGGGAGGGCCGGGCAGTACTTC. Amino acids: CSASPSSGRAGQYF. The V gene is TRBV20-1, the J gene TRBJ2-7; 12 bases match TRBD2. The CDR3 runs 14 residues. The germline gives CDR1 DFQATT, CDR2 SNEGSKA (reference sequence). Unmatched junction bases numbered 11, after V lost 5 bases and J lost 9 bases.

This clonotype was counted at least ten times. The chain links TRBV12-3 or TRBV12-4 to TRBJ2-5; 8 positions agree with TRBD2. V lost 5 bases, J lost 4 bases, and 12 bases stayed unmatched. The length of the CDR3 is 16 residues. CDR3 DNA: TGTGCCAGCAGTCCGTTTAAGCGGGGGCAGAGAGAGACCCAGTACTTC. It is translated as CASSPFKRGQRETQYF.

This clonotype was seen ten or more times. The CDR3 DNA follows: TGTGCCAGCTCACCCCTAGCGGGAGGGAATGAGCAGTTCTTC. Protein: CASSPLAGGNEQFF. This chain uses TRBV18 with TRBJ2-1; 12 positions agree with TRBD2. The CDR3 is 14 residues long. Germline V gene data show CDR1 as KGHSH and CDR2 as LQKENI. With V trimmed by 3 bases and J by 7 bases, 1 base remained unmatched.

The genes are TRBV6-2 or TRBV6-3 and TRBJ1-5; maybe TRBD1 (5 bases). The CDR3 length is 17 residues. The germline CDR1 and CDR2 sequences are MNHEY and SVGEGT. V lost 5 bases to trimming and J lost 0 bases, with 17 bases between them. DNA of the CDR3: TGTGCCAGCAGTCAATGGGACGGCCCATATAGCAATCAGCCCCAGCATTTT. Its protein product is CASSQWDGPYSNQPQHF.

V is TRBV28 and J is TRBJ2-7; 7 bases are a match to TRBD1. From germline, CDR1 is MDHEN and CDR2 SYDVKM. The CDR3 consists of 15 residues. The V and J ends lost 6 bases and 2 bases, in that order; junction bases with no gene match: 10. CDR3 loop: CASSLAAGTAYEQYF. For the CDR3, the DNA is TGTGCCAGCAGCCTGGCTGCCGGGACAGCCTACGAGCAGTACTTC.

This clonotype was detected ten times or more. The rearrangement joins TRBV20-1 to TRBJ2-7; a possible D gene is TRBD2 (6 bases). V was shortened by 5 bases and J by 3 bases, with 11 bases between the two germline ends. This CDR3 comprises 12 residues. Germline loops: CDR1 DFQATT, CDR2 SNEGSKA (reference sequence). As DNA, the CDR3 is TGCAGTGCTGGGAGGACTCTCTACGAGCAGTACTTC. It encodes CSAGRTLYEQYF.

The chain is built from TRBV20-1 and TRBJ2-4; the match to TRBD1 covers 9 bases. Germline-derived CDR1 and CDR2 are DFQATT and SNEGSKA (reference sequence). This CDR3 comprises 19 residues. CDR3 in amino acids: CRAQSGTGPVGLYKNIQYF. Written as DNA, the CDR3 is TGCAGGGCTCAATCCGGGACAGGGCCAGTCGGCCTTTACAAAAACATTCAGTACTTC.